This TCR beta chain was found in a study of beta chain features in type 1 diabetes. Points from the study as a whole: More deletions and fewer insertions at VDJ junctions were seen in type 1 diabetes patients. Using cDNA template may skew counts toward highly expressing activated cells.

The CDR3 is 13 amino acids. Trimming cost V 7 bases and J 2 bases; bases outside gene matches: 7. The germline V gene has CDR1 SQVTM and CDR2 ANQGSEA. Sequencing targeted expressed TCRB transcripts, as all isolated RNA had been reverse transcribed. The method was immunoSEQ multiplex PCR; TCRdb's version includes in-frame clones alone and lacks a portion of them. Found here are hundreds of thousands of clones, around a sixth of them singletons; the top ten hold 0.093%. Points on this clone: Its specificity is not known.

The sequenced sample was naive CD4+ T cells from blood. The rearrangement uses TRBV29-1 and TRBJ2-7; TRBD2 aligns across 8 bases. The TCR originated in a man aged 18 to 35 in good health. CDR3 DNA: TGCAGCGGCGGGGGGCGACGAGCCTACGAGCAGTACTTC. Protein product: CSGGGRRAYEQYF.